Detailed here is one TCR beta chain. A single base separates this from a much larger clone, so it may be a read error. The data belong to a study of blood T cells in healthy people across ages. Study details: Template switching picked up about one barcoded beta molecule for each two T cells.

With a J-beta primer mix and a sample-barcoded 5' primer, a second PCR ran about 7 to 12 cycles. Every cDNA molecule bore a tag from a template-switch adaptor containing 12 random nucleotides. One entry per CDR3 protein, called by TCRdb with MiXCR from the 5' RACE reads. In the table there are approximately 810,000 distinct CDR3 sequences, about 34% of which are singletons. The CDR3 runs 14 residues. Germline V CDR1 and CDR2: SGDLS, YYNGEE. V was trimmed by 3 bases and J by 1 base, leaving 10 bases between them. This clonotype was obtained from a man aged 18 to 29 in good health. The chain is built from TRBV9 and TRBJ2-5; TRBD2 might be the D (6 bases). Material: blood. CDR3 nucleotides: TGTGCCAGCAGCGGCGGGACGGCCCAAGAGACCCAGTACTTC. Encoded protein: CASSGGTAQETQYF.